Listed below are T cell receptor beta chains from one sample, sequenced in a study of CD8+ T cells in alopecia areata. TCRdb's table, derived via immunoSEQ multiplex PCR, lists solely in-frame clones and lacks some. The table lists 120,000 to 150,000 clones, less than 65% of them singletons. Sequencing was done on a sample of CD8+ T cells sorted from blood. Receptors were obtained from a human donor in good health. Each CDR3 is given with its conserved first and last residue. D genes are given only for firm matches. Some rows have no size entry. The others give once, few or many, or a class for an expanded clone.

J: TRBJ2-7; D: TRBD2; size: few; V: TRBV19; CDR3: CASAWTSGYEQYF; DNA: TGTGCCAGTGCCTGGACTAGCGGATACGAGCAGTACTTC
J: TRBJ2-2; D: .; size: .; V: TRBV6-5; CDR3: CASSFGTANTGELFF; DNA: TGTGCCAGCAGTTTCGGGACTGCGAACACCGGGGAGCTGTTTTTT
J: TRBJ1-2; D: .; size: .; V: TRBV29-1; CDR3: CSVYPTAMDYGYTF; DNA: TGCAGCGTTTACCCGACAGCGATGGACTATGGCTACACCTTC
J: TRBJ2-5; D: TRBD2; size: .; V: TRBV6-1; CDR3: CASSDRGVEETQYF; DNA: TGTGCCAGCAGTGACCGGGGGGTCGAAGAGACCCAGTACTTC
J: TRBJ2-5; D: .; size: .; V: TRBV29-1; CDR3: CSVRSQETQYF; DNA: TGCAGCGTTAGGAGTCAAGAGACCCAGTACTTC
J: TRBJ2-4; D: .; size: .; V: TRBV28; CDR3: CASSFGWAGVAKNIQYF; DNA: TGTGCCAGCAGTTTTGGGTGGGCAGGGGTTGCCAAAAACATTCAGTACTTC
J: TRBJ2-1; D: TRBD2; size: .; V: TRBV4-2; CDR3: CASSQEIASGNHEQFF; DNA: TGTGCCAGCAGCCAAGAAATAGCTAGCGGGAATCATGAGCAGTTCTTC
J: TRBJ2-7; D: .; size: .; V: TRBV29-1; CDR3: CSVGQGGEQYF; DNA: TGCAGCGTTGGACAGGGAGGCGAGCAGTACTTC
J: TRBJ2-2; D: .; size: .; V: TRBV9; CDR3: CASSVGGGELFF; DNA: TGTGCCAGCAGCGTAGGGGGCGGAGAGCTGTTTTTT
J: TRBJ2-1; D: TRBD2; size: .; V: TRBV29-1; CDR3: CSLLAGGLVTPGNEQFF; DNA: TGCAGTCTTTTAGCGGGAGGGCTGGTAACCCCTGGGAATGAGCAGTTCTTC
J: TRBJ2-3; D: .; size: .; V: TRBV10-2; CDR3: CASFGGTQYF; DNA: TGCGCCAGCTTCGGAGGTACGCAGTATTTT
J: TRBJ2-7; D: TRBD1; size: .; V: TRBV7-2; CDR3: CASSSGTGPYYEQYF; DNA: TGTGCCAGCAGCTCCGGGACAGGACCCTACTACGAGCAGTACTTC
J: TRBJ2-1; D: TRBD2; size: .; V: TRBV6-1; CDR3: CASSVGSGSPYNEQFF; DNA: TGTGCCAGCAGTGTGGGTAGCGGGAGCCCCTACAATGAGCAGTTCTTC
J: TRBJ2-1; D: .; size: once; V: TRBV5-6; CDR3: CASSLDKYNEQFF; DNA: TGTGCCAGCAGCTTGGACAAATACAATGAGCAGTTCTTC
J: TRBJ2-2; D: .; size: .; V: TRBV10-2; CDR3: CASSASGELFF; DNA: TGCGCCAGCAGTGCGTCCGGGGAGCTGTTTTTT
J: TRBJ1-2; D: .; size: .; V: TRBV29-1; CDR3: CSVVTGLEGYTF; DNA: TGCAGCGTAGTGACCGGCCTAGAGGGCTACACCTTC
J: TRBJ2-7; D: .; size: .; V: TRBV29-1; CDR3: CSVEAGTDYEQYF; DNA: TGCAGCGTTGAGGCGGGGACCGACTACGAGCAGTACTTC
J: TRBJ2-1; D: .; size: .; V: TRBV7-9; CDR3: CASSSGPGGEQFF; DNA: TGTGCCAGCAGCTCCGGCCCCGGCGGTGAGCAGTTCTTC
J: TRBJ2-7; D: TRBD1; size: .; V: TRBV5-4; CDR3: CASTRTGGYEQYF; DNA: TGTGCCAGCACCCGGACAGGGGGCTACGAGCAGTACTTC
J: TRBJ2-1; D: .; size: .; V: TRBV5-4; CDR3: CASSLGSYNEQFF; DNA: TGTGCCAGCAGCTTAGGGTCTTACAATGAGCAGTTCTTC
J: TRBJ2-3; D: .; size: few; V: TRBV30; CDR3: CAWSETLLPTQYF; DNA: TGTGCCTGGAGTGAAACCCTACTACCTACGCAGTATTTT
J: TRBJ1-2; D: TRBD1; size: .; V: TRBV29-1; CDR3: CSVERRGRGGYTF; DNA: TGCAGCGTTGAGCGCAGGGGGCGAGGTGGCTACACCTTC
J: TRBJ1-2; D: TRBD1; size: few; V: TRBV6-6; CDR3: CASSSLIQGADGYTF; DNA: TGTGCCAGCAGTTCATTGATTCAGGGGGCTGATGGCTACACCTTC
J: TRBJ1-5; D: .; size: .; V: TRBV9; CDR3: CASSVEGIQPQHF; DNA: TGTGCCAGCAGCGTAGAGGGTATTCAGCCCCAGCATTTT
J: TRBJ2-1; D: .; size: .; V: TRBV4-1; CDR3: CASSQVGGQYNEQFF; DNA: TGCGCCAGCAGCCAAGTGGGGGGACAGTACAATGAGCAGTTCTTC
J: TRBJ2-4; D: .; size: .; V: TRBV6-1; CDR3: CASSERASKNIQYF; DNA: TGTGCCAGCAGTGAAAGGGCCTCCAAAAACATTCAGTACTTC
J: TRBJ1-2; D: .; size: .; V: TRBV29-1; CDR3: CSAYRANYGYTF; DNA: TGCAGCGCTTACCGGGCTAACTATGGCTACACCTTC
J: TRBJ2-2; D: .; size: once; V: TRBV19; CDR3: CASGGPNTGELFF; DNA: TGTGCCAGTGGGGGCCCGAACACCGGGGAGCTGTTTTTT
J: TRBJ2-3; D: TRBD2; size: .; V: TRBV6-5; CDR3: CASSGGTSGDTQYF; DNA: TGTGCCAGCAGCGGCGGGACTAGCGGAGATACGCAGTATTTT
J: TRBJ1-1; D: TRBD1; size: once; V: TRBV7-9; CDR3: CASIRDSEAFF; DNA: TGTGCCAGCATCCGGGACAGCGAAGCTTTCTTT
J: TRBJ2-7; D: TRBD1; size: .; V: TRBV30; CDR3: CAWSAPPGQSMGQYF; DNA: TGTGCCTGGAGTGCGCCTCCGGGACAGAGTATGGGGCAGTACTTC
J: TRBJ2-5; D: .; size: .; V: TRBV29-1; CDR3: CSVGDRLTETQYF; DNA: TGCAGCGTTGGAGACAGACTCACAGAGACCCAGTACTTC
J: TRBJ1-5; D: .; size: .; V: TRBV6-5; CDR3: CASSLGSNQPQHF; DNA: TGTGCCAGCAGTTTGGGGTCTAATCAGCCCCAGCATTTT
J: TRBJ2-7; D: TRBD1; size: .; V: TRBV27; CDR3: CASSIRTGITYEQYF; DNA: TGTGCCAGCAGCATAAGGACAGGGATTACCTACGAGCAGTACTTC
J: TRBJ2-2; D: .; size: .; V: TRBV9; CDR3: CASSPPLTGELFF; DNA: TGTGCCAGCAGCCCCCCCTTGACCGGGGAGCTGTTTTTT
J: TRBJ1-2; D: .; size: .; V: TRBV29-1; CDR3: CSVDRGSSNYGYTF; DNA: TGCAGCGTTGATCGAGGCAGCAGTAACTATGGCTACACCTTC
J: TRBJ2-5; D: .; size: .; V: TRBV5-6; CDR3: CASSQKGGYGTQYF; DNA: TGCGCCAGCAGCCAAAAGGGGGGATACGGGACCCAGTACTTC
J: TRBJ2-3; D: .; size: .; V: TRBV6-5; CDR3: CASSYSGSTDTQYF; DNA: TGTGCCAGCAGTTACTCGGGGAGCACAGATACGCAGTATTTT
J: TRBJ2-5; D: .; size: .; V: TRBV27; CDR3: CASMGGETQYF; DNA: TGTGCCAGCATGGGTGGAGAGACCCAGTACTTC